This T cell receptor (beta chain) was sequenced for a study of vaccination effects on CD4 cells after COVID-19. TCRdb's table, derived via immunoSEQ multiplex PCR, lists solely in-frame clones and lacks some. The table includes more than 9,000 clones, roughly 74% detected once. Sequencing was preceded by expansion of antigen-specific CD4+ T cells with viral peptide pools in the ViraFEST assay. CD4+ T cell isolation took place after approximately 11 days of culture. Cultures got half-medium changes with IL-2 on days 3 and 7. The CDR3 covers 11 residues. Trimming pared 0 bases from V and 8 bases from J, leaving 4 bases between. The V gene's germline CDR1 is LGHDT and CDR2 YNNKEL (reference sequence). Turning to this clone: The antigen remains undetermined.

V gene TRBV3-1 (or the pseudogene TRBV3-2) combines with J gene TRBJ1-2, with D hard to call. This clonotype was sampled from a human donor who received a COVID-19 vaccine. Source: CD4+ T cells from PBMCs cultured with HCoV-229E spike peptides, taken before COVID-19 vaccination. CDR3 sequence (DNA): TGTGCCAGCAGCCAAGACGCCGGCTACACCTTC. As protein: CASSQDAGYTF.